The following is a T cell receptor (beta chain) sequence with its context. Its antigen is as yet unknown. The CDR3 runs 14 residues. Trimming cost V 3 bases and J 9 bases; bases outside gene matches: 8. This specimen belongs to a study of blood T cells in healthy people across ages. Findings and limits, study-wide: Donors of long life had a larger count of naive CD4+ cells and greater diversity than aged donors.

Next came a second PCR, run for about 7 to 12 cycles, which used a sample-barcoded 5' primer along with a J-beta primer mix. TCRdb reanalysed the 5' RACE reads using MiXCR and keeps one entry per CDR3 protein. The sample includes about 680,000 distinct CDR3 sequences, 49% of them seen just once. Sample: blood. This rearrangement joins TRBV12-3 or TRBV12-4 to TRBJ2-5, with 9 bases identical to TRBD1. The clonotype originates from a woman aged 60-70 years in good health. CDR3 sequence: CASSLRDRDSSQYF. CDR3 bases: TGTGCCAGCAGTTTGCGGGACAGGGATTCATCCCAGTACTTC.